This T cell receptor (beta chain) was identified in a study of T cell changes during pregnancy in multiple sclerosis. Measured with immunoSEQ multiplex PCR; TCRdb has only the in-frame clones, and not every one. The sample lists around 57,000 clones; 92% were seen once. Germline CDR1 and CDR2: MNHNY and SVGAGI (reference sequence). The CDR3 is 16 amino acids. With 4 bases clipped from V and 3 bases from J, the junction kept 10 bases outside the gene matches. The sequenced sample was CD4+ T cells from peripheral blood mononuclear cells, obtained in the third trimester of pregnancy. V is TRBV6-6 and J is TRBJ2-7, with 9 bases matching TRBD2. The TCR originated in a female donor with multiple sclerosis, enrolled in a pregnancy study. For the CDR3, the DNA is TGTGCCAGCAGTTCAACCGGGACTAGCAGTTACTACGAGCAGTACTTC. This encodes CASSSTGTSSYYEQYF.